These 11 T cell receptor beta chains came from one sample sequenced in a study of blood T cell repertoires in COVID-19 (dated by TCRdb to 2018 to 2020). The library was generated by the immunoSEQ multiplex PCR assay. Entries here come from immuneACCESS through TCRdb and include only in-frame sequences with V and J called. Some clones fail to appear in such tables; in the studies checked, an unresolved V gene covers under half of the shortfall, and the cause of the remainder is unknown. The table for this sample lists approximately 260,000 clones; about 80% of them were counted only once. Together, the top ten hold 4% to 6% of the sample. Source material: peripheral blood. The receptors shown here come from a woman older than 75 with active or convalescent COVID-19.

The CDR3, as DNA: TGTGCCAGCCGCCCCCACGCGAACAGGGCCGGCCCGACCCAGTACTTC. It codes for CASRPHANRAGPTQYF. The chain couples TRBV27 to TRBJ2-5; D might be TRBD1 (6 bases). The CDR3 runs to 16 residues. CDR1 is MNHEY and CDR2 is SMNVEV in the germline V gene (reference sequence). V shed 8 bases and J shed 7 bases, with 26 bases lying between them.

This clone appeared once. The chain carries TRBV10-2 and TRBJ1-5, with D uncertain. Trimming stripped 6 bases from V and 1 base from J, with 10 bases between. This CDR3 spans 14 amino acids. Looked up from germline, CDR1 is WSHSY and CDR2 is SAAADI. In DNA, the CDR3 is TGCGCCAGCAGCGAGGGAGGGAGCAATCAGCCCCAGCATTTT. It encodes CASSEGGSNQPQHF.

The rearrangement joins TRBV6-5 to TRBJ2-1, with 13 bases identical to TRBD2. Germline values: CDR1 MNHEY, CDR2 SVGAGI. The V segment lost 7 bases and the J segment 8 bases; nucleotides outside the gene matches: 5. The CDR3 has 14 residues. The chain's CDR3 is CASTPGLAGDEQFF. The CDR3 bases are TGTGCCAGCACACCCGGACTAGCGGGAGATGAGCAGTTCTTC.

The chain joins TRBV7-9 to TRBJ1-1; D ambiguous. The length of the CDR3 is 13 residues. The V end lost 4 bases, the J end lost 5 bases, and 11 bases lay between the germline ends. Germline-derived CDR1 and CDR2 are SEHNR and FQNEAQ (reference sequence). CDR3 bases: TGTGCCAGCAGCTATAATCCGGGGACTGAAGCTTTCTTT. It codes for CASSYNPGTEAFF.

The chain uses TRBV28 and TRBJ2-5; D is possibly TRBD1 (5 bases). The V end was cut by 2 bases, the J end by 2 bases, with 9 bases between. Germline V gene lookup returns CDR1 MDHEN and CDR2 SYDVKM. CDR3 length equals 14 residues. As DNA, the CDR3 is TGTGCCAGCAGTTTACCAGGGTATCAAGAGACCCAGTACTTC. Protein sequence: CASSLPGYQETQYF.

The chain joins TRBV9 to TRBJ2-2; D is unresolved. There are 12 residues in the CDR3. Trimming took off 5 bases at V and 0 bases at J, with 2 bases between the two ends. The germline V gene has CDR1 SGDLS and CDR2 YYNGEE. CDR3 bases: TGTGCCAGCAGTACGAACACCGGGGAGCTGTTTTTT. It is translated as CASSTNTGELFF.

CDR3 nucleotide sequence: TGTGCCAGCAGTGGACTAGCGGGATACAATGAGCAGTTCTTC. Translating it yields CASSGLAGYNEQFF. The chain recombines TRBV6-4 with TRBJ2-1; 11 positions agree with TRBD2. The ends lost 4 bases at V and 4 bases at J; junction bases unmatched: 0. Germline assignment: CDR1 MRHNA and CDR2 SNTAGT. This CDR3 spans 14 amino acids.

CDR3 residues: CAWSYGTPRGRPRGYEQYF. DNA of the CDR3: TGTGCCTGGAGTTACGGGACACCCAGGGGGAGGCCGAGGGGTTACGAGCAGTACTTC. The chain couples TRBV30 to TRBJ2-7; TRBD1 might be the D (7 bases). Germline CDR1 GTSNPN, CDR2 SVGIG (reference sequence). V was cut by 2 bases and J by 4 bases, with 30 bases left in between. This CDR3 is built from 19 residues.

The CDR3 loop is CASRNRGQSSPLHF. DNA of the CDR3: TGTGCCAGCAGGAACAGGGGGCAAAGTTCACCCCTCCACTTT. V is TRBV25-1 and J is TRBJ1-6; 9 bases are shared with TRBD1. Per germline, CDR1 MGHDK and CDR2 SYGVNS. V gave up 6 bases and J gave up 9 bases; unmatched junction bases: 6. This CDR3 comprises 14 residues.

The chain carries TRBV19 and TRBJ2-1, with TRBD2 matching 11 bases. The trim removed 7 bases at V and 4 bases at J, leaving 15 bases unmatched. Germline assignment: CDR1 LNHDA and CDR2 SQIVND (reference sequence). This CDR3 contains 18 residues. As DNA, the CDR3 is TGTGCCAGTACCCCCGGACTAGCGGGCTTGCCCGTATACAATGAGCAGTTCTTC. Its translation: CASTPGLAGLPVYNEQFF.

The V gene is TRBV19, the J gene TRBJ1-4, with D unresolved. Trimming left V 3 bases short and J 10 bases short, with 18 bases between. Germline loops: CDR1 LNHDA, CDR2 SQIVND (reference sequence). The CDR3 length is 15 residues. This chain's CDR3 is CASSISPFRVGKLFF. In DNA, the CDR3 is TGTGCCAGTAGTATTTCACCTTTCCGGGTGGGAAAACTGTTTTTT.